This T cell receptor beta chain was sequenced for a study of shared clonotypes between healthy human individuals. TCRdb keeps only in-frame clones here, not all; method: immunoSEQ multiplex PCR. The sample lists around 940,000 clones; approximately 80% were seen once. The CDR3 sequence is 14 residues long. The TCR comes from a young man in good health. V and J are TRBV21-1 and TRBJ2-2; the table's D call of TRBD1 was not tested on the DNA. TRBV21-1 is designated a pseudogene. The sequencing sample was made of memory CD4+ T cells sorted from blood. The subset: CD45RA-negative fraction. For the CDR3, the DNA is TGTGCCATCGTCCGGGACACCGAACCCGGGGAGCTGTTTTTT. It specifies CAIVRDTEPGELFF.